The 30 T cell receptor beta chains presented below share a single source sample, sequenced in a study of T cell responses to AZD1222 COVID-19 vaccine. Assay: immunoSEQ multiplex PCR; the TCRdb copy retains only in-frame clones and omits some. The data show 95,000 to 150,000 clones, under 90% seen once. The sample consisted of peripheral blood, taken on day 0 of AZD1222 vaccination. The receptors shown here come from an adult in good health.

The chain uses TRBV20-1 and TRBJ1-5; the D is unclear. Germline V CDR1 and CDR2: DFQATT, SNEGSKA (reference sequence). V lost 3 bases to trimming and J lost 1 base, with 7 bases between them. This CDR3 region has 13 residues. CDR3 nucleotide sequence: TGCAGTGCTAGTGGTCGGAGCAATCAGCCCCAGCATTTT. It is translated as CSASGRSNQPQHF.

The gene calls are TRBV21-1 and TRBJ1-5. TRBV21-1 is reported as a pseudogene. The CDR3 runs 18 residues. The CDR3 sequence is CASSKGKGKGISNQPQHF. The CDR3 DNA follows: TGTGCCAGCAGCAAGGGGAAGGGAAAGGGAATCAGCAATCAGCCCCAGCATTTT.

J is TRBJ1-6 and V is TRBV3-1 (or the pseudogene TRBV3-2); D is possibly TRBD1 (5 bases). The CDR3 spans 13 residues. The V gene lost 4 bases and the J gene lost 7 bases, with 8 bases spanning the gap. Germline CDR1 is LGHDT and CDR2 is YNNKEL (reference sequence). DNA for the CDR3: TGTGCCAGCAGCCCAAGACAGAATTCACCCCTCCACTTT. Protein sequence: CASSPRQNSPLHF.

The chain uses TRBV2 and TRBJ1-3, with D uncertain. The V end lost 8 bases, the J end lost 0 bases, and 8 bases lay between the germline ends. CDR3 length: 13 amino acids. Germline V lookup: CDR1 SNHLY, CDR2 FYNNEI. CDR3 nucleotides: TGTGCCAGCGTAAGGACCTCTGGAAACACCATATATTTT. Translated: CASVRTSGNTIYF. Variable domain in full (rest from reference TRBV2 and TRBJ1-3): EPEVTQTPSHQVTQMGQEVILRCVPISNHLYFYWYRQILGQKVEFLVSFYNNEISEKSEIFDDQFSVERPDGSNFTLKIRSTKLEDSAMYFCASVRTSGNTIYFGEGSWLTVV.

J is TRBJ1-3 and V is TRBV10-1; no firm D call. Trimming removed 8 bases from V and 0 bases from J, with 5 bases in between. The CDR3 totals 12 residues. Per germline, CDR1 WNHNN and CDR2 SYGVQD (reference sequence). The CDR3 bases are TGCGCCAGCCGCAGCTCTGGAAACACCATATATTTT. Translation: CASRSSGNTIYF.

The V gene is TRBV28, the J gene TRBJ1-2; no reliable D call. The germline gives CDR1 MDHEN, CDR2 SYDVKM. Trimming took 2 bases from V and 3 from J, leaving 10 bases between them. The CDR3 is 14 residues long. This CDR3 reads CASSLVEEYYGYTF. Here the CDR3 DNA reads TGTGCCAGCAGTTTAGTGGAGGAGTACTATGGCTACACCTTC.

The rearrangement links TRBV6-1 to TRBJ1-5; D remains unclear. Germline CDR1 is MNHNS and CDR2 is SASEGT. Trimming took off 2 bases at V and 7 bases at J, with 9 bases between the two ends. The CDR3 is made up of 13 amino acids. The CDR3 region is CASSEFNMQPQHF. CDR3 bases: TGTGCCAGCAGTGAATTCAATATGCAGCCCCAGCATTTT.

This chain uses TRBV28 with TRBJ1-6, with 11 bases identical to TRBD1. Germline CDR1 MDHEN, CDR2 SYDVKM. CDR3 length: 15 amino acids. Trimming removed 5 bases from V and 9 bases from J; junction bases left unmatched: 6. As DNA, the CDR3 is TGTGCCAGCAGTCCTGGACAGGGGGCGAGTTCACCCCTCCACTTT. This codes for CASSPGQGASSPLHF.

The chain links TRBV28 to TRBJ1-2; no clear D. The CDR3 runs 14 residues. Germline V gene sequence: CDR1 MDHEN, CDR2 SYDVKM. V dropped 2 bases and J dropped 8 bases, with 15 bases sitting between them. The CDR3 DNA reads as TGTGCCAGCAGTTTAGGGCAGGCCCTCCGAGGCTACACCTTC. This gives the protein CASSLGQALRGYTF.

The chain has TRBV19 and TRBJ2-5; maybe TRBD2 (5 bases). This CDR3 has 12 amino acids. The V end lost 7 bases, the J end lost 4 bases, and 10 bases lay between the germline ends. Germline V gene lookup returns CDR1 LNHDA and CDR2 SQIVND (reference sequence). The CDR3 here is CASIGVGETQYF. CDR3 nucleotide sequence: TGTGCCAGTATCGGGGTGGGAGAGACCCAGTACTTC.

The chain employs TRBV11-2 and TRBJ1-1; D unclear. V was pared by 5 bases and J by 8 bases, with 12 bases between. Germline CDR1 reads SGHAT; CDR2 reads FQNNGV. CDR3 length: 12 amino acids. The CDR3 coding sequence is TGTGCCAGCAGCCTCACACCGCAAGAAGCTTTCTTT. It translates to CASSLTPQEAFF. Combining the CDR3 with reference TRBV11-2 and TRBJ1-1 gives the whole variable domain EAGVAQSPRYKIIEKRQSVAFWCNPISGHATLYWYQQILGQGPKLLIQFQNNGVVDDSQLPKDRFSAERLKGVDSTLKIQPAKLEDSAVYLCASSLTPQEAFFGQGTRLTVV.

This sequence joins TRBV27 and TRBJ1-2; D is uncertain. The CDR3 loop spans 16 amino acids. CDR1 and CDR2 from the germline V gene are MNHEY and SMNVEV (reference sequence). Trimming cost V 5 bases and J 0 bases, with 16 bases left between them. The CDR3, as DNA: TGTGCCAGCAGTACCGCGGACGGAAGATCTAACTATGGCTACACCTTC. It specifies CASSTADGRSNYGYTF.

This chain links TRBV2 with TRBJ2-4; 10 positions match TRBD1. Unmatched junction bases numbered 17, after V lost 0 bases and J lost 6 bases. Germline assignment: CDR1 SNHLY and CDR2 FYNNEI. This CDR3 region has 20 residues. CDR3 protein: CASSEALSYLDRGPRNIQYF. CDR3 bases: TGTGCCAGCAGTGAAGCCCTCTCCTACCTTGACAGGGGGCCTAGAAACATTCAGTACTTC.

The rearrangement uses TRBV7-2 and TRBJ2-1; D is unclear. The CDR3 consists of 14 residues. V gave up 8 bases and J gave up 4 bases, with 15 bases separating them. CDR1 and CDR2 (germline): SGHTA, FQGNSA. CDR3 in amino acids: CASGVATVYNEQFF. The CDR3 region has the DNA TGTGCCAGCGGGGTGGCAACGGTTTACAATGAGCAGTTCTTC.

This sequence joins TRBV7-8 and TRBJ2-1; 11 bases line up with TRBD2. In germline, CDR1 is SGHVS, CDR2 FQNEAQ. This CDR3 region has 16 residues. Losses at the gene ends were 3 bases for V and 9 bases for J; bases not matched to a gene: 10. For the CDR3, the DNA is TGTGCCAGCAGCTTGGGTTTAGCGGGGGGGTTTGGTGAGCAGTTCTTC. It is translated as CASSLGLAGGFGEQFF.

The CDR3 loop is CASSLGQGEPGANVLTF. CDR3 nucleotide sequence: TGTGCCAGCAGCCTCGGACAGGGGGAACCTGGGGCCAACGTCCTGACTTTC. This chain links TRBV11-2 with TRBJ2-6, with TRBD1 matching 10 bases. The CDR3 sequence is 17 residues long. The V segment lost 5 bases and the J segment 2 bases; nucleotides outside the gene matches: 6. CDR1 SGHAT and CDR2 FQNNGV come from the germline V gene.

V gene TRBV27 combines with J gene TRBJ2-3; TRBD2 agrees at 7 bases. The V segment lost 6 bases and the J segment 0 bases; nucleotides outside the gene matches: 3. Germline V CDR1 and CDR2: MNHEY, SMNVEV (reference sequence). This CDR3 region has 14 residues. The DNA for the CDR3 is TGTGCCAGCAGGCTAGCGGAAAGCACAGATACGCAGTATTTT. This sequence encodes CASRLAESTDTQYF.

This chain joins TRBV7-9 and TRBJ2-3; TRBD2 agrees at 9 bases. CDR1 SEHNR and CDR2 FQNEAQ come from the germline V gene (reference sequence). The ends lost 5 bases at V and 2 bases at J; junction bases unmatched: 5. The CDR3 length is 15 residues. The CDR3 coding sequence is TGTGCCAGCAGCGGAATAGCGGGGGCCACAGATACGCAGTATTTT. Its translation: CASSGIAGATDTQYF.

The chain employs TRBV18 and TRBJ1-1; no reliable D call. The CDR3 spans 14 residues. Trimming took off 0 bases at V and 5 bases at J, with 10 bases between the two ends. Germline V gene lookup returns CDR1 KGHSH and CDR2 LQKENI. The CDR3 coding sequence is TGTGCCAGCTCACCACCGTCAGGCGGGACTGAAGCTTTCTTT. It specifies CASSPPSGGTEAFF. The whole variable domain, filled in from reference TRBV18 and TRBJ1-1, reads NAGVMQNPRHLVRRRGQEARLRCSPMKGHSHVYWYRQLPEEGLKFMVYLQKENIIDESGMPKERFSAEFPKEGPSILRIQQVVRGDSAAYFCASSPPSGGTEAFFGQGTRLTVV.

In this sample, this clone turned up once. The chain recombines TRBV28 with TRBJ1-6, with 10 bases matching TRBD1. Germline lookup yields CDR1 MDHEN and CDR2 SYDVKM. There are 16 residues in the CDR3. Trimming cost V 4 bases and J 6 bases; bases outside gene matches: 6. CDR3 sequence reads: CASSYGQGVGNSPLHF. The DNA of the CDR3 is TGTGCCAGCAGTTATGGACAGGGGGTTGGTAATTCACCCCTCCACTTT.

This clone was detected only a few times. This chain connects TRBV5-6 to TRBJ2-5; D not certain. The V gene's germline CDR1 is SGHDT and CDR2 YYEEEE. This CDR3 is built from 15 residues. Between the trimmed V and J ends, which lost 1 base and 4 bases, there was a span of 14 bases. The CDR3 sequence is CASSLIGRARETQYF. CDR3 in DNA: TGTGCCAGCAGCTTGATTGGACGGGCAAGAGAGACCCAGTACTTC.

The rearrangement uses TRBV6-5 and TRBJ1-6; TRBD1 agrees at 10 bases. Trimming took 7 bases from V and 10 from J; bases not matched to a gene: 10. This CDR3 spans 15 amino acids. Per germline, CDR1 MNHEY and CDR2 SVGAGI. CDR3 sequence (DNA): TGTGCCAGCACCTCCGGCGGGACAGGGGCATCACCCCTCCACTTT. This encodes CASTSGGTGASPLHF.

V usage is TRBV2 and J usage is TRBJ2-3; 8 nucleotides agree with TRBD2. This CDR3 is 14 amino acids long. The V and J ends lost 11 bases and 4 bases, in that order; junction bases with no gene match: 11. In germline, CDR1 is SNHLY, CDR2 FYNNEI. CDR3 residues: CAGDPGTRADTQYF. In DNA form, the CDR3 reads TGTGCCGGAGACCCCGGGACTAGGGCAGATACGCAGTATTTT.

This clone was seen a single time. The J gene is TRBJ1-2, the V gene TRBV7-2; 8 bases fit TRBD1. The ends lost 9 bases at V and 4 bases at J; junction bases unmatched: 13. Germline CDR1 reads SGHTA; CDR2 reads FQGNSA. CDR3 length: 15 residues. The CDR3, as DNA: TGTGCCAGTGGTGGGGGACAGGCGACTTCCTATGGCTACACCTTC. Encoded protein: CASGGGQATSYGYTF.

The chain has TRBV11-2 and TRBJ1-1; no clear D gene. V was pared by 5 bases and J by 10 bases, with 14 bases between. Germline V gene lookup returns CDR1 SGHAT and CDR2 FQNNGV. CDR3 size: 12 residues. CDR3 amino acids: CASSRALSGAFF. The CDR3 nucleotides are TGTGCCAGCAGCCGGGCGCTATCTGGAGCTTTCTTT.

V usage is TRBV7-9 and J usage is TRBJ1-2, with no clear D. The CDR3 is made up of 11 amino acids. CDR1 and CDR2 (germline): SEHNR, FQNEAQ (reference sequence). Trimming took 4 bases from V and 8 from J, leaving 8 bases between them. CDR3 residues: CASSSLVGYTF. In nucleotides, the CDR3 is TGTGCCAGCAGCTCACTCGTGGGCTACACCTTC.

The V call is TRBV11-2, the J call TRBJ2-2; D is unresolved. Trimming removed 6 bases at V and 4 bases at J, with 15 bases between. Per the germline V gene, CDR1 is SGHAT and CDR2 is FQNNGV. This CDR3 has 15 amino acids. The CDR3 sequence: CASSPAVLVTGELFF. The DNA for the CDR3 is TGTGCCAGCAGTCCAGCTGTTTTGGTCACCGGGGAGCTGTTTTTT. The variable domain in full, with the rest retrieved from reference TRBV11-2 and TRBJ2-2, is EAGVAQSPRYKIIEKRQSVAFWCNPISGHATLYWYQQILGQGPKLLIQFQNNGVVDDSQLPKDRFSAERLKGVDSTLKIQPAKLEDSAVYLCASSPAVLVTGELFFGEGSRLTVL.

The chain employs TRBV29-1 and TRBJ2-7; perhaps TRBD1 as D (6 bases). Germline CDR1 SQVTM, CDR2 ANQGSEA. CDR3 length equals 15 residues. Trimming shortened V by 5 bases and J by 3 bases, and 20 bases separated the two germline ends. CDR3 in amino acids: CSVPPPLRQVYEQYF. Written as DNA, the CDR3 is TGCAGCGTTCCCCCGCCCTTAAGACAGGTCTACGAGCAGTACTTC.

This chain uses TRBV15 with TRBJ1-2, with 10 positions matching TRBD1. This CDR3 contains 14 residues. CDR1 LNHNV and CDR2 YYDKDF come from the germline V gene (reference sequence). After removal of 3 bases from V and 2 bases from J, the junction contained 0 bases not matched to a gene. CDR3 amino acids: CATSRGQGNYGYTF. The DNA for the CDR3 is TGTGCCACCAGCAGGGGACAGGGGAACTATGGCTACACCTTC.

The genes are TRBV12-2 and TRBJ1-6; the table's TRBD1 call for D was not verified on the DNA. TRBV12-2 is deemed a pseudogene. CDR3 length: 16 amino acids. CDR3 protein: CASRFYSQGYNSPLHF. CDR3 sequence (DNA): TGTGCAAGTCGCTTCTATTCCCAGGGCTATAATTCACCCCTCCACTTT.